Listed below are T cell receptor beta chains from one sample, sequenced in a study of blood T cell repertoires in COVID-19. Profiled with immunoSEQ multiplex PCR; TCRdb holds only in-frame clones, not every one. The sample has around 86,000 clones; 70% to 90% are singletons. The sequencing sample was made of peripheral blood. The receptors here all came from a human donor with acute or convalescent COVID-19. The donor label of this sample is uncertain. The CDR3 runs from the conserved cysteine through the conserved F or W. Each record gives: J gene, clone size, V gene, D gene, CDR3 DNA, CDR3 protein. D genes are given only for firm matches. A row's size may be missing; if present it is once, few, many or a size class.

TRBJ2-7,NA,TRBV14,TRBD1,TGTGCCAGCAGCCAAAGGGGGACAGGAGGGAACGAGCAGTACTTC,CASSQRGTGGNEQYF
TRBJ1-1,NA,TRBV7-3,TRBD1,TGTGCCAGCAGCCCGGGGACAGCGAACACTGAAGCTTTCTTT,CASSPGTANTEAFF
TRBJ1-3,NA,TRBV6-6,TRBD1,TGTGCCAGCAGTACCGGGACAGGGGTCGGAAACACCATATATTTT,CASSTGTGVGNTIYF
TRBJ1-4,NA,TRBV5-4,TRBD1,TGTGCCAGCAGCCCAAAACAGGGGGGAAATGAAAAACTGTTTTTT,CASSPKQGGNEKLFF
TRBJ1-4,NA,TRBV6-1,TRBD1,TGTGCCAGCAGCCCGGGACAGGCTAATGAAAAACTGTTTTTT,CASSPGQANEKLFF
TRBJ1-2,NA,TRBV18,NA,TGTGCCAGCTCACCAACCTCGACAGTGCTATCTAACTATGGCTACACCTTC,CASSPTSTVLSNYGYTF
TRBJ2-5,NA,TRBV2,NA,TGTGCCAGCAGTTCTGGGCCCCTCCAAGAGACCCAGTACTTC,CASSSGPLQETQYF
TRBJ2-7,NA,TRBV5-1,NA,TGCGCCAGCAGCTTGGACGCAGAGGCCCACTTC,CASSLDAEAHF
TRBJ2-1,NA,TRBV11-3,TRBD2,TGTGCCAGCAGCCCGGGGGAGGGGCGCGAGCAGTTCTTC,CASSPGEGREQFF
TRBJ2-5,NA,TRBV29-1,TRBD1,TGCAGCGTCGGGACAGTAGACCAAGAGACCCAGTACTTC,CSVGTVDQETQYF
TRBJ2-3,NA,TRBV6-4,TRBD1,TGTGCCAGCAGGGCCGGGACAGGGTCAGATACGCAGTATTTT,CASRAGTGSDTQYF
TRBJ2-3,NA,TRBV4-1,NA,TGCGCCAGCAGCCAAGCTACTCCAACCCTCTATACGCAGTATTTT,CASSQATPTLYTQYF
TRBJ2-4,NA,TRBV6-2/TRBV6-3,TRBD1,TGTGCCAGCAGCGCCACCGGGACAGCTCTAGCCAAAAACATTCAGTACTTC,CASSATGTALAKNIQYF
TRBJ1-2,NA,TRBV27,TRBD1,TGTGCCAGCAGTGACCAACAGGGGCTTGGCTATGGCTACACCTTC,CASSDQQGLGYGYTF
TRBJ2-7,NA,TRBV6-6,NA,TGTGCCAGCAGTTACTCATCCCCCCCGGGCGAGCAGTACTTC,CASSYSSPPGEQYF
TRBJ1-2,NA,TRBV7-9,TRBD1,TGTGCCAGCAGCTTAGACGGGGACAGGGACTATGGCTACACCTTC,CASSLDGDRDYGYTF
TRBJ1-2,NA,TRBV5-1,NA,TGCGCCAGCAGCCGAGAGGTGTTAAACTATGGCTACACCTTC,CASSREVLNYGYTF
TRBJ2-5,NA,TRBV5-5,NA,TGTGCCAGCAGCTTGGACATCGCAGAGACCCAGTACTTC,CASSLDIAETQYF
TRBJ1-1,NA,TRBV7-9,NA,TGTGCCAGCAGCTTACCGCAGGGGTTGAACACTGAAGCTTTCTTT,CASSLPQGLNTEAFF
TRBJ2-7,NA,TRBV19,NA,TGTGCCAGCAAAGCCCAGTTCTGGGACACTACCTACGAGCAGTACTTC,CASKAQFWDTTYEQYF
TRBJ2-7,NA,TRBV7-2,NA,TGTGCCAGCAGCTTAGTTACGGGGGAACTCGAGCAGTACTTC,CASSLVTGELEQYF
TRBJ2-2,NA,TRBV10-2,TRBD2,TGCGCCAGCGGAGGACTAGCGGGGGGGAGCACCGGGGAGCTGTTTTTT,CASGGLAGGSTGELFF
TRBJ2-5,NA,TRBV2,NA,TGTGCCAGCACCCAAAGCTTGCCCCAAGAGACCCAGTACTTC,CASTQSLPQETQYF
TRBJ1-2,NA,TRBV24-1,NA,TGTGCCACCAACAGTAACTATGGCTACACCTTC,CATNSNYGYTF
TRBJ2-3,once,TRBV4-3,TRBD2,TGCGCCAGCAGCCGGGGGTTATTGACTAGCGGGGATACGCAGTATTTT,CASSRGLLTSGDTQYF
TRBJ1-6,NA,TRBV3-1/TRBV3-2,NA,TGTGCCAGCAGCCAAGGAACAGGGCTTAATTCACCCCTCCACTTT,CASSQGTGLNSPLHF
TRBJ2-7,NA,TRBV7-9,NA,TGTGCCAGCAGCTTAGGGCCAGGGGAATTCTACGAGCAGTACTTC,CASSLGPGEFYEQYF
TRBJ2-7,NA,TRBV3-1/TRBV3-2,NA,TGTGCCAGCAGCCAAGGACAGGTCCCGGGCTACGAGCAGTACTTC,CASSQGQVPGYEQYF
TRBJ1-1,few,TRBV6-4,NA,TGTGCCAGCAGCGTCACAGGCCGTACTGAAGCTTTCTTT,CASSVTGRTEAFF
TRBJ2-2,NA,TRBV2,TRBD1,TGTGCCAGCAGTAAGGACAGGTTCGGGGACACCGGGGAGCTGTTTTTT,CASSKDRFGDTGELFF
TRBJ1-1,NA,TRBV4-1,NA,TGCGCCAGCAGCCAAGATCCCACTCCGAACACTGAAGCTTTCTTT,CASSQDPTPNTEAFF
TRBJ2-7,NA,TRBV7-8,TRBD1,TGTGCCAGCAGCCTGGCCCCCCAGGGGGTAAAGTACTTC,CASSLAPQGVKYF